This T cell receptor (beta chain) was retrieved from a study of T cells in Graves' hyperthyroidism and ophthalmopathy. Study-level points and caveats: A model using 13 V-J features told ophthalmopathy apart from stable hyperthyroidism.

A few counts support this clonotype. Its antigen is as yet unknown. From germline, CDR1 is SQVTM and CDR2 ANQGSEA. The CDR3 has 15 amino acids. Trimming removed 7 bases from V and 7 bases from J; junction bases left unmatched: 12. Amplification targeted TCR beta CDR3 regions from RNA transcripts. Primed by the HTBI set, a first-round RT-PCR was run on the TCR CDR3. TCRdb independently ran MiXCR on the multiplex PCR reads; one entry per CDR3 protein. This table holds 350,000 to 500,000 distinct CDR3 sequences, roughly 15% found once. Input material: blood. The receptor comes from a woman between 18 and 29 years old with Graves' hyperthyroidism. The chain carries TRBV29-1 and TRBJ1-4; 10 nucleotides match TRBD1. The CDR3 region is CSALLGGTGVEKLFF. The CDR3, as DNA: TGCAGCGCCCTTCTGGGGGGGACAGGGGTTGAAAAACTGTTTTTT.